A selection of T cell receptor beta chains follows, all from one sample in a study of blood T cells in healthy people across ages. TCRdb re-called the 5' RACE reads with MiXCR, one entry per CDR3 protein. The sample lists 1.5 million to 2 million distinct CDR3 sequences, approximately 39% occurring once. Input material: blood. The source of these receptors is a human donor in good health. The CDR3 runs from the conserved cysteine through the conserved F or W. A D gene is named only where the DNA matches it firmly. The size entry is marked missing in some rows and otherwise reads once, few, many or a size class.

TRBJ2-5,NA,TRBV7-8,NA,TGTGCCAGCAGCTCCTACCAGGAGAAAAACGTTCAGTACTTC,CASSSYQEKNVQYF
TRBJ2-6,few,TRBV7-9,NA,TGTGCCAGCAGCTTACTCATAGGGCACTCTGGGGCCAACGTCCTGACTTTC,CASSLLIGHSGANVLTF
TRBJ2-7,NA,TRBV29-1,TRBD1,TGCAGCGTTCAAAAGGGGGCCGAGGATGAGCAGTACTTC,CSVQKGAEDEQYF
TRBJ2-7,few,TRBV4-2,TRBD2,TGTGCCAGCAGCCAACGGAACCCACTAGCGGGGGGTGACGAGCAGTACTTC,CASSQRNPLAGGDEQYF
TRBJ1-1,once,TRBV11-2,TRBD1,TGTGCCAGCAGCTTATGGACAGGAGGGATTAACACTGAAGCTTTCTTT,CASSLWTGGINTEAFF
TRBJ2-3,NA,TRBV12-3/TRBV12-4,NA,TGTGCCAGCAGTTTTTCCGGACGAGACGAATTTAGCACAGATACGCAGTATTTT,CASSFSGRDEFSTDTQYF
TRBJ2-1,few,TRBV3-1,TRBD2,TGTGCCAGCAGCCAAGGACTAGCGGGAAATTACAATGAGCAGTTCTTC,CASSQGLAGNYNEQFF
TRBJ2-7,few,TRBV7-9,NA,TGTGCCAGCAGCTCAGCCTACGGGACAAAACCCTACGAGCAGTACTTC,CASSSAYGTKPYEQYF
TRBJ1-4,few,TRBV11-2,TRBD1,TGTGCCAGCAGCTTGGCAGGGGGCAGGGATGAAAAACTGTTTTTT,CASSLAGGRDEKLFF
TRBJ1-6,few,TRBV20-1,NA,TGCAGTGCCTGGAAGACCTATAATTCACCCCTCCACTTT,CSAWKTYNSPLHF
TRBJ2-7,many,TRBV7-2,TRBD1,TGTGCCAGCAGCTTTTTGACAGGGAAATACGAGCAGTACTTC,CASSFLTGKYEQYF
TRBJ2-2,NA,TRBV5-1,TRBD1,TGCGCCAGCAGCGCTCGACAGGGGGCTGGCACCGGGGAGCTGTTTTTT,CASSARQGAGTGELFF
TRBJ1-2,few,TRBV7-8,TRBD1,TGTGCCAGCAGCCCTTACAGGGGGCGCGACTATGGCTACACCTTC,CASSPYRGRDYGYTF
TRBJ1-5,NA,TRBV6-5,NA,TGTGCCAGCAGTTACTCAACCTATGGGGTTCAGGGGACTCAGCCCCAGCATTTT,CASSYSTYGVQGTQPQHF
TRBJ2-3,NA,TRBV27,TRBD2,TGTGCCAGCAGTCCGACTAGCGAGGCGATAGATACGCAGTATTTT,CASSPTSEAIDTQYF
TRBJ2-2,NA,TRBV10-3,TRBD1,TGTGCCATCAGTGGCAGTTCGTCAGGGGGCGCGAATGCCGGGGAGCTGTTTTTT,CAISGSSSGGANAGELFF
TRBJ2-3,few,TRBV7-2,NA,TGTGCCAGCTCCGATGGGGGCCGGATTGTGGATACGCAGTATTTT,CASSDGGRIVDTQYF
TRBJ1-1,once,TRBV7-9,NA,TGTGCCAGCAGCTTAGAGTATCTGGACTGGGGCACTGAAGCTTTCTTT,CASSLEYLDWGTEAFF
TRBJ1-2,NA,TRBV11-2,TRBD1,TGTGCCAGCAACTCCCCCGGACAGGGCTTAAGTTGGTATGGCTACACCTTC,CASNSPGQGLSWYGYTF
TRBJ2-1,many,TRBV29-1,NA,TGCAGCGTCCCAGGGTTCTCCTACAATGAGCAGTTCTTC,CSVPGFSYNEQFF
TRBJ1-2,few,TRBV29-1,NA,TGCAGCGTTGAAGAACAGGTGAACTATGGCTACACCTTC,CSVEEQVNYGYTF
TRBJ2-3,NA,TRBV7-8,NA,TGTGCCAGCAGCTTTGGGACAATTGTTGGGGATACGCAGTATTTT,CASSFGTIVGDTQYF
TRBJ1-5,few,TRBV20-1,NA,TGTAGTGCTAGAGAAGGGTACAATCAGCCCCAGCATTTT,CSAREGYNQPQHF
TRBJ2-7,NA,TRBV7-6,NA,TGTGCCAGCAGCTCGTCCGGATACCACGAGCAGTACTTC,CASSSSGYHEQYF
TRBJ2-1,NA,TRBV5-6,NA,TGTGCCAGCAGCTTGGACGAGCGAAATGAGCAGTTCTTC,CASSLDERNEQFF
TRBJ2-7,NA,TRBV12-3/TRBV12-4,TRBD2,TGTGCCAGCAGTTTTAATAGCGGGGGAATCTACGAGCAGTACTTC,CASSFNSGGIYEQYF
TRBJ1-5,NA,TRBV28,TRBD1,TGTGCCAGCAGTTGGGGCAGGGGGCTAAGTCAGCCCCAGCATTTT,CASSWGRGLSQPQHF
TRBJ2-3,few,TRBV30,NA,TGTGCCTGGACCTCTCTGGATACGCAGTATTTT,CAWTSLDTQYF
TRBJ2-7,few,TRBV5-1,TRBD1,TGCGCCAGCAGCTTGACTCCGGGACAGGGGATTTACGAGCAGTACTTC,CASSLTPGQGIYEQYF
TRBJ2-1,NA,TRBV25-1,NA,TGTGTCAGCAGTGAATTAGGGACCAAGAATGAGCAGTTCTTC,CVSSELGTKNEQFF
TRBJ2-3,NA,TRBV12-3/TRBV12-4,TRBD2,TGTGCCAGCAGCTTGACAGCGGGGGTAGGGGATACGCAGTATTTT,CASSLTAGVGDTQYF
TRBJ2-7,few,TRBV20-1,NA,TGCAGTGCTTCCTCATTAAAGGGAGAGTACGAGCAGTACTTC,CSASSLKGEYEQYF
TRBJ1-5,NA,TRBV20-1,NA,TGCAGTGCTAGTCCAGGGTTAAGCAATCAGCCCCAGCATTTT,CSASPGLSNQPQHF
TRBJ2-3,few,TRBV28,NA,TGTGCCAGCAGTTTAAAAAGGTCGGGTGGAGATACGCAGTATTTT,CASSLKRSGGDTQYF
TRBJ2-1,NA,TRBV4-3,TRBD2,TGCGCCAGCAGCCAACTCTTGAGCGGGGGGGCCGCTTCCTACCTTTACAATGAGCAGTTCTTC,CASSQLLSGGAASYLYNEQFF
TRBJ2-5,NA,TRBV6-5,NA,TGTGCCAGCAGCCATTTCGGTAGCGGTATTCAAGAGACCCAGTACTTC,CASSHFGSGIQETQYF
TRBJ2-1,few,TRBV7-2,NA,TGTGCCGGCAGCTTCGGGGGTCCCTACAATGAGCAGTTCTTC,CAGSFGGPYNEQFF
TRBJ2-5,few,TRBV9,NA,TGTGCCAGCAGCGGACCCGGGGTTCAAGAGACCCAGTACTTC,CASSGPGVQETQYF
TRBJ2-7,many,TRBV5-8,NA,TGTGCCAGCAGCTTGCGGTCTGGGGGACGCTTGGGCGAGCAGTACTTC,CASSLRSGGRLGEQYF
TRBJ2-7,NA,TRBV7-2,NA,TGTGCCAGCAGCCTAGAGAAAACCTACGAGCAGTACTTC,CASSLEKTYEQYF
TRBJ2-3,NA,TRBV7-9,NA,TGTGCCAGCAGCCCCGGTGGGGTCGGGGCAGATACGCAGTATTTT,CASSPGGVGADTQYF
TRBJ2-4,few,TRBV4-2,NA,TGTGCCAGCAGCCAAGAGCCCACAGGGCGGGGGGCCAAAAACATTCAGTACTTC,CASSQEPTGRGAKNIQYF
TRBJ1-1,few,TRBV5-5,NA,TGTGCCAGCAGCTCCTGGATGAACACTGAAGCTTTCTTT,CASSSWMNTEAFF
TRBJ1-2,NA,TRBV6-5,TRBD1,TGTGCCAGCCGTAGCCCGGGGACAGCTAACTATGGCTACACCTTC,CASRSPGTANYGYTF
TRBJ2-1,many,TRBV27,TRBD2,TGTGCCAGCAGTTCGCTCTCACTAGCGAGTGAGCAGTTCTTC,CASSSLSLASEQFF
TRBJ1-2,few,TRBV6-6,NA,TGTGCCAGCAGTCCCCCTCGGACCTCCCTCCACGGCTACACCTTC,CASSPPRTSLHGYTF
TRBJ2-7,many,TRBV7-6,NA,TGTGCCAGCAGCTTAGCGCGAGGGAGGGAGCAGTACTTC,CASSLARGREQYF
TRBJ1-1,NA,TRBV6-1,NA,TGTGCCAGCAGTGAAATCGGCGGACATCGGAACACTGAAGCTTTCTTT,CASSEIGGHRNTEAFF
TRBJ2-1,NA,TRBV6-1,TRBD2,TGTGCCAGCATCTCGACTAGCGGGGGGTTCAAGGTTATCAATGAGCAGTTCTTC,CASISTSGGFKVINEQFF
TRBJ2-7,NA,TRBV18,NA,TGTGCCAGCTCACCACAAGCCAGGTCCTACGAGCAGTACTTC,CASSPQARSYEQYF
TRBJ2-5,few,TRBV5-1,TRBD2,TGCGCCAGCAGCTTGCTGGGCGGGAGCCTGGGGGAGACCCAGTACTTC,CASSLLGGSLGETQYF
TRBJ2-7,few,TRBV6-2/TRBV6-3,TRBD2,TGTGCCAGCAGTTACGGCGGGGGTGACCTACGTGAGCAGTACTTC,CASSYGGGDLREQYF
TRBJ2-7,NA,TRBV7-9,TRBD2,TGTGCCAGCAGCTTCGCTAGCGGGGCTACCTACGAGCAGTACTTC,CASSFASGATYEQYF
TRBJ2-5,once,TRBV28,NA,TGTGCCAGCAGTAAATGGGGGACCCAGTACTTC,CASSKWGTQYF
TRBJ2-7,few,TRBV4-1,NA,TGCGCCAGCAGCCAAGATTCGGGAGCCGGGCAGATTGCCTACGAGCAGTACTTC,CASSQDSGAGQIAYEQYF